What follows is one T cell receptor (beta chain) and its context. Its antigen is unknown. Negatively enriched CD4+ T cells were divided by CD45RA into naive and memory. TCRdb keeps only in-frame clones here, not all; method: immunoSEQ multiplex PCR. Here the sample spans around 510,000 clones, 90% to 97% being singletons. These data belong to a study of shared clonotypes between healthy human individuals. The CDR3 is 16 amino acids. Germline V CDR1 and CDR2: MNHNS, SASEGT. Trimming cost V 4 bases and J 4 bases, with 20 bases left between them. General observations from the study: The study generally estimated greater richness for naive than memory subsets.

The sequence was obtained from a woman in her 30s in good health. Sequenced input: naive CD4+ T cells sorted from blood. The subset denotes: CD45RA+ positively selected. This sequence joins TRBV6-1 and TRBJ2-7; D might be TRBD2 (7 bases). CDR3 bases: TGTGCCAGCAGTGGATGGGAGGGGGGTCAGCGGTACGAGCAGTACTTC. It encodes CASSGWEGGQRYEQYF.